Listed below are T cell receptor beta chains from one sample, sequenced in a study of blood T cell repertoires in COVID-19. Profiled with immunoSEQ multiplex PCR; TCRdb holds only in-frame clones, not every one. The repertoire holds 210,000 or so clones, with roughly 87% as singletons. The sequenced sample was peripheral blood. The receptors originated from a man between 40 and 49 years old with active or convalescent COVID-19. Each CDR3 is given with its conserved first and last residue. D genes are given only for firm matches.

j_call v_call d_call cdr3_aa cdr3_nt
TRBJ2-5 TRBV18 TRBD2 CASSPGGLAGSRETQYF TGTGCCAGCTCACCAGGGGGACTAGCGGGGAGTCGGGAGACCCAGTACTTC
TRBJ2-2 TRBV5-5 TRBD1 CASTRAGTVNTGELFF TGTGCCAGCACCAGAGCCGGGACAGTGAACACCGGGGAGCTGTTTTTT
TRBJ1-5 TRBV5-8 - CASSRGQLMGQPQHF TGTGCCAGCAGTAGAGGACAGCTGATGGGTCAGCCCCAGCATTTT
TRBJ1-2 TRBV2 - CASSEFFGFINYGYTF TGTGCCAGCAGTGAATTTTTCGGGTTCATAAACTATGGCTACACCTTC
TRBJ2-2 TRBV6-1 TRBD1 CASSGQGKIKTGELFF TGTGCCAGCAGTGGACAGGGCAAAATAAAGACCGGGGAGCTGTTTTTT
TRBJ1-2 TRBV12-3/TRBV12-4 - CASSYRTNYGYTF TGTGCCAGCAGTTATAGAACTAACTATGGCTACACCTTC
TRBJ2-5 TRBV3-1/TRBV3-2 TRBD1 CASSRDRGGTQYF TGTGCCAGCAGCAGGGACAGAGGAGGCACCCAGTACTTC
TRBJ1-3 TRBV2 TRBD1 CASSKNGQGASGNTIYF TGTGCCAGCAGTAAAAATGGCCAGGGGGCCTCCGGAAACACCATATATTTT
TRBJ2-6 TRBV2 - CASSETGAGANVLTF TGTGCCAGCAGTGAAACGGGGGCTGGGGCCAACGTCCTGACTTTC
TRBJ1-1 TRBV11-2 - CASSLVGGGTEAFF TGTGCCAGCAGCTTAGTGGGAGGGGGGACTGAAGCTTTCTTT
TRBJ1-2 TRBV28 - CASSSGGPRGYTF TGTGCCAGCAGCTCCGGGGGGCCTAGGGGCTACACCTTC
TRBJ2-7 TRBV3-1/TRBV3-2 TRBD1 CASRRQGHEQYF TGTGCATCCAGAAGACAGGGCCACGAGCAGTACTTC
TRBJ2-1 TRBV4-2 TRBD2 CASSQGLADEQFF TGTGCCAGCAGCCAAGGTCTAGCGGATGAGCAGTTCTTC
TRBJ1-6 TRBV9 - CASSREGRDSPLHF TGTGCCAGCTCAAGGGAGGGACGAGATTCACCCCTCCACTTT